The 17 T cell receptor beta chains in this list originate from one sample, sequenced in a study of blood T cell repertoires in COVID-19. Libraries were prepared by immunoSEQ multiplex PCR; TCRdb keeps only in-frame clonotypes and omits some of them. The table includes under 250,000 clones, more than 70% detected once. Sequenced: peripheral blood. Receptors originate from a middle-aged man with COVID-19, enrolled during active disease.

This chain uses TRBV9 with TRBJ2-2, with unresolved D. CDR3 length equals 15 residues. Germline-derived CDR1 and CDR2 are SGDLS and YYNGEE. With 0 bases removed from V and 4 bases from J, the gap between germline ends came to 10 bases. CDR3 loop: CASSVVGESTGELFF. The CDR3 DNA is TGTGCCAGCAGCGTAGTGGGCGAGAGCACCGGGGAGCTGTTTTTT.

The V and J genes are TRBV27 and TRBJ2-1, with 7 bases fitting TRBD1. Losses at the gene ends were 4 bases for V and 6 bases for J; bases not matched to a gene: 15. The CDR3 runs to 17 residues. Per the germline V gene, CDR1 is MNHEY and CDR2 is SMNVEV (reference sequence). CDR3 amino acids: CASSSRQGWGLVNEQFF. CDR3 bases: TGTGCCAGCAGTTCCCGACAGGGATGGGGCTTGGTCAATGAGCAGTTCTTC.

The CDR3 loop reads CASSSTDRAGQPQHF. Written as DNA, the CDR3 is TGTGCCAGCAGTTCCACCGACAGGGCGGGTCAGCCCCAGCATTTT. This chain connects TRBV28 to TRBJ1-5; TRBD1 agrees at 7 bases. The CDR3 consists of 15 residues. Germline trimming cut 4 bases from V and 6 bases from J; bases unmatched to any gene: 9. The germline gives CDR1 MDHEN, CDR2 SYDVKM.

This rearrangement joins TRBV7-9 to TRBJ2-1; 7 bases match TRBD1. Germline values: CDR1 SEHNR, CDR2 FQNEAQ (reference sequence). CDR3 size: 16 residues. Germline trimming cut 3 bases from V and 4 bases from J; bases unmatched to any gene: 9. The CDR3 here is CASSFLSRGMYNEQFF. The CDR3 DNA follows: TGTGCCAGCAGCTTTTTGAGCAGGGGGATGTACAATGAGCAGTTCTTC.

This chain connects TRBV5-6 to TRBJ1-2; 9 bases are a match to TRBD1. The CDR3 is 13 amino acids. J gave up 8 bases and V 4 bases, and 6 bases lay outside the gene matches. The germline CDR1 and CDR2 sequences are SGHDT and YYEEEE. The CDR3 sequence: CASSLWDRVGYTF. The CDR3 bases are TGTGCCAGCAGCCTATGGGACAGGGTGGGCTACACCTTC.

This clone was recorded once. The CDR3 loop is CASSPGGPQATYEQYF. The DNA for the CDR3 is TGTGCCAGCAGCCCTGGTGGGCCGCAAGCTACGTACGAGCAGTACTTC. This rearrangement joins TRBV7-2 to TRBJ2-7; D is undetermined. V lost 5 bases and J 4 bases, leaving 21 bases between the germline ends. This CDR3 has 16 residues. CDR1 SGHTA and CDR2 FQGNSA come from the germline V gene.

The chain carries TRBV5-6 and TRBJ2-1; D gene uncertain. V dropped 0 bases and J dropped 0 bases, with 7 bases sitting between them. Germline values: CDR1 SGHDT, CDR2 YYEEEE. This CDR3 has 15 residues. The CDR3: CASSLDSSSYNEQFF. The CDR3 region has the DNA TGTGCCAGCAGCTTGGACTCAAGCTCCTACAATGAGCAGTTCTTC.

This sequence joins TRBV5-4 and TRBJ2-2; 11 bases map to TRBD1. Germline V gene sequence: CDR1 SGHNT, CDR2 YYREEE (reference sequence). The CDR3 is 16 amino acids. The J segment lost 0 bases and the V segment lost 4 bases, leaving 2 bases of the junction unmatched. CDR3 amino acids: CASSRTGGANTGELFF. For the CDR3, the DNA is TGTGCCAGCAGCAGGACAGGGGGCGCGAACACCGGGGAGCTGTTTTTT. Full variable domain (outside the CDR3, taken from reference TRBV5-4 and TRBJ2-2): ETGVTQSPTHLIKTRGQQVTLRCSSQSGHNTVSWYQQALGQGPQFIFQYYREEENGRGNFPPRFSGLQFPNYSSELNVNALELDDSALYLCASSRTGGANTGELFFGEGSRLTVL.

This clone turned up a few times. V gene TRBV11-2 combines with J gene TRBJ2-5; 11 positions match TRBD1. Germline loops: CDR1 SGHAT, CDR2 FQNNGV. With 6 bases clipped from V and 0 bases from J, the junction kept 6 bases outside the gene matches. This CDR3 has 16 residues. CDR3 residues: CASRTGTGGYQETQYF. The CDR3 DNA reads TGTGCCAGCAGAACAGGGACAGGGGGATACCAAGAGACCCAGTACTTC. Full variable domain (remainder filled in from reference TRBV11-2 and TRBJ2-5): EAGVAQSPRYKIIEKRQSVAFWCNPISGHATLYWYQQILGQGPKLLIQFQNNGVVDDSQLPKDRFSAERLKGVDSTLKIQPAKLEDSAVYLCASRTGTGGYQETQYFGPGTRLLVL.

The rearrangement links TRBV27 to TRBJ2-7; 7 nucleotides align to TRBD2. The junction had 12 bases not matched to a gene; V was cut back by 3 bases and J by 7 bases. Germline CDR1 and CDR2: MNHEY and SMNVEV (reference sequence). The CDR3 runs 15 residues. The CDR3 nucleotides are TGTGCCAGCAGTTTCCTCCCGAGGGGAGGGCAGGAGCAGTACTTC. Translating it yields CASSFLPRGGQEQYF.

The chain has TRBV15 and TRBJ2-1; tentatively, D is TRBD2 (5 bases). The CDR3 has 13 residues. Trimming took off 4 bases at V and 3 bases at J, with 7 bases between the two ends. The germline V gene has CDR1 LNHNV and CDR2 YYDKDF (reference sequence). The DNA for the CDR3 is TGTGCCACCAGCACAGGACTCTACAATGAGCAGTTCTTC. Its translation is CATSTGLYNEQFF.

The rearrangement uses TRBV15 and TRBJ2-7, with TRBD2 as a possible D gene (6 bases). With 0 bases removed from V and 3 bases from J, the gap between germline ends came to 15 bases. Germline CDR1 LNHNV, CDR2 YYDKDF (reference sequence). There are 16 residues in the CDR3. The chain's CDR3 is CATSREGGAGGYEQYF. DNA for the CDR3: TGTGCCACCAGCAGAGAGGGAGGAGCCGGCGGCTACGAGCAGTACTTC.

The genes are TRBV15 and TRBJ2-6; D is possibly TRBD1 (6 bases). V gave up 3 bases and J gave up 4 bases, with 16 bases separating them. This CDR3 contains 17 residues. Per germline, CDR1 LNHNV and CDR2 YYDKDF (reference sequence). The CDR3 region is CATSSLRGGSGANVLTF. CDR3 DNA sequence: TGTGCCACCAGCAGCCTTAGAGGGGGATCCGGGGCCAACGTCCTGACTTTC.

The CDR3 here is CASSQDLAGGQPQHF. The DNA for the CDR3 is TGCGCCAGCAGCCAAGATTTAGCAGGGGGACAGCCCCAGCATTTT. The J gene is TRBJ1-5, the V gene TRBV4-3, with 7 positions matching TRBD1. J gave up 7 bases and V 0 bases, and 6 bases lay outside the gene matches. In germline, CDR1 is LGHNA, CDR2 YSLEER. This CDR3 region has 15 residues.

The chain has TRBV18 and TRBJ1-4; 11 nucleotides agree with TRBD1. V lost 4 bases to trimming and J lost 3 bases; unmatched junction nucleotides: 1. The CDR3 consists of 15 residues. Germline assignment: CDR1 KGHSH and CDR2 LQKENI. In nucleotides, the CDR3 is TGTGCCAGCTCACGGACAGGGGGCCCTAATGAAAAACTGTTTTTT. This translates into CASSRTGGPNEKLFF.

V usage is TRBV6-5 and J usage is TRBJ2-1; possibly TRBD1 for D (6 bases). Germline CDR1 MNHEY, CDR2 SVGAGI. V lost 8 bases to trimming and J lost 0 bases, with 8 bases between them. The CDR3 covers 13 residues. CDR3 sequence reads: CASADSSYNEQFF. The CDR3 region has the DNA TGTGCCAGCGCGGACAGCTCCTACAATGAGCAGTTCTTC.

The chain uses TRBV18 and TRBJ2-1, with 12 bases aligning to TRBD2. The CDR3 has 14 residues. CDR1 KGHSH and CDR2 LQKENI come from the germline V gene. With V trimmed by 6 bases and J by 8 bases, 5 bases remained unmatched. This CDR3 reads CASSTSGGFDEQFF. CDR3 sequence (DNA): TGTGCCAGCTCCACTAGCGGGGGGTTCGATGAGCAGTTCTTC.